A selection of T cell receptor beta chains follows, all from one sample in a study of early T cells in non-severe SARS-CoV-2 infection. Each CDR3 protein gets one entry after TCRdb re-called the 5' RACE reads with MiXCR. The data show 42,000 or so distinct CDR3 sequences, roughly 6.2% seen once. This specimen consisted of whole blood, obtained at baseline. These receptors were collected from an adult who was a healthcare worker with PCR-confirmed SARS-CoV-2 infection or an uninfected control (not recorded which). CDR3s include the opening cysteine and the closing phenylalanine or tryptophan. Fields, in order: J gene, V gene, CDR3 length, clone size, D gene, CDR3 protein, CDR3 DNA. A D gene is named only where the DNA matches it firmly. Size values are once, few and many counts, or a class for expanded clones, and some rows have none.

J gene: TRBJ2-7; V gene: TRBV16; CDR3 length: 13; clone size: -; D gene: TRBD1; CDR3 protein: CASSLTGDHEQYF; CDR3 DNA: TGTGCCAGCAGTCTAACAGGGGACCACGAGCAGTACTTC
J gene: TRBJ2-3; V gene: TRBV29-1; CDR3 length: 11; clone size: -; D gene: -; CDR3 protein: CSVPLPDTQYF; CDR3 DNA: TGCAGCGTACCACTACCAGATACGCAGTATTTT
J gene: TRBJ2-1; V gene: TRBV5-1; CDR3 length: 12; clone size: -; D gene: -; CDR3 protein: CASSYSPNEQFF; CDR3 DNA: TGCGCCAGCAGTTACAGCCCCAATGAGCAGTTCTTC
J gene: TRBJ1-4; V gene: TRBV6-6; CDR3 length: 12; clone size: many; D gene: -; CDR3 protein: CASMGGDEKLFF; CDR3 DNA: TGTGCCAGCATGGGGGGAGATGAAAAACTGTTTTTT
J gene: TRBJ1-5; V gene: TRBV5-8; CDR3 length: 12; clone size: many; D gene: TRBD1; CDR3 protein: CASNRGLQPQHF; CDR3 DNA: TGTGCCTCTAACAGGGGGCTACAGCCCCAGCATTTT
J gene: TRBJ1-2; V gene: TRBV27; CDR3 length: 15; clone size: medium-sized; D gene: -; CDR3 protein: CASSLHPGPWLGYTF; CDR3 DNA: TGTGCCAGCAGTTTGCACCCGGGACCCTGGCTTGGCTACACCTTC
J gene: TRBJ2-7; V gene: TRBV28; CDR3 length: 14; clone size: few; D gene: TRBD2; CDR3 protein: CASSLLAGVNEQYF; CDR3 DNA: TGTGCCAGCAGTTTACTAGCGGGGGTAAACGAGCAGTACTTC
J gene: TRBJ2-3; V gene: TRBV20-1; CDR3 length: 14; clone size: many; D gene: TRBD2; CDR3 protein: CSARGGGPTDTQYF; CDR3 DNA: TGCAGTGCTAGAGGCGGGGGGCCCACAGATACGCAGTATTTT
J gene: TRBJ2-1; V gene: TRBV7-2; CDR3 length: 15; clone size: few; D gene: TRBD2; CDR3 protein: CASSLVTSGYNEQFF; CDR3 DNA: TGTGCCAGCAGCTTAGTGACTAGCGGATACAATGAGCAGTTCTTC
J gene: TRBJ2-1; V gene: TRBV7-2; CDR3 length: 13; clone size: few; D gene: TRBD2; CDR3 protein: CASSLGGGSEQFF; CDR3 DNA: TGTGCCAGCAGCTTAGGCGGGGGGTCTGAGCAGTTCTTC
J gene: TRBJ2-2; V gene: TRBV5-1; CDR3 length: 14; clone size: many; D gene: -; CDR3 protein: CASSLVVTTGELFF; CDR3 DNA: TGCGCCAGCAGCTTGGTCGTGACCACCGGGGAGCTGTTTTTT
J gene: TRBJ1-5; V gene: TRBV10-2; CDR3 length: 15; clone size: many; D gene: -; CDR3 protein: CASSEWRGDNQPQHF; CDR3 DNA: TGCGCCAGCAGTGAGTGGAGAGGGGACAATCAGCCCCAGCATTTT
J gene: TRBJ2-1; V gene: TRBV7-9; CDR3 length: 15; clone size: many; D gene: -; CDR3 protein: CASSSDRRAGNEQFF; CDR3 DNA: TGTGCCAGCAGCTCCGACAGGCGGGCCGGCAATGAGCAGTTCTTC
J gene: TRBJ2-3; V gene: TRBV4-3; CDR3 length: 16; clone size: many; D gene: -; CDR3 protein: CASSQDSRTAADTQYF; CDR3 DNA: TGCGCCAGCAGCCAAGATAGTCGGACAGCAGCAGATACGCAGTATTTT
J gene: TRBJ2-7; V gene: TRBV20-1; CDR3 length: 17; clone size: -; D gene: TRBD2; CDR3 protein: CSARDFTSGGSSYEQYF; CDR3 DNA: TGCAGTGCTAGAGATTTCACTAGCGGGGGGAGCTCCTACGAGCAGTACTTC
J gene: TRBJ2-1; V gene: TRBV29-1; CDR3 length: 12; clone size: many; D gene: TRBD1; CDR3 protein: CSGGTGTNEQFF; CDR3 DNA: TGCAGCGGTGGGACAGGGACCAATGAGCAGTTCTTC
J gene: TRBJ1-6; V gene: TRBV10-3; CDR3 length: 12; clone size: few; D gene: -; CDR3 protein: CAITEGVSPLHF; CDR3 DNA: TGTGCCATCACCGAGGGGGTCTCACCCCTCCACTTT
J gene: TRBJ2-3; V gene: TRBV6-1; CDR3 length: 15; clone size: many; D gene: TRBD2; CDR3 protein: CASRDLGTSPDTQYF; CDR3 DNA: TGTGCCAGCAGGGACCTGGGGACTAGCCCAGATACGCAGTATTTT
J gene: TRBJ2-1; V gene: TRBV27; CDR3 length: 15; clone size: many; D gene: TRBD2; CDR3 protein: CASSSRTSGVWEQFF; CDR3 DNA: TGTGCCAGCAGTTCCCGGACTAGCGGGGTGTGGGAGCAGTTCTTC
J gene: TRBJ1-2; V gene: TRBV20-1; CDR3 length: 12; clone size: few; D gene: -; CDR3 protein: CSARVATYGYTF; CDR3 DNA: TGCAGTGCTAGAGTAGCGACCTATGGCTACACCTTC
J gene: TRBJ2-2; V gene: TRBV3-1; CDR3 length: 15; clone size: many; D gene: -; CDR3 protein: CASSQLTETTGELFF; CDR3 DNA: TGTGCCAGCAGCCAATTGACAGAGACCACCGGGGAGCTGTTTTTT
J gene: TRBJ2-7; V gene: TRBV10-1; CDR3 length: 14; clone size: many; D gene: -; CDR3 protein: CASSPDTGNNEQYF; CDR3 DNA: TGCGCCAGCAGTCCAGACACGGGGAATAACGAGCAGTACTTC
J gene: TRBJ2-3; V gene: TRBV7-8; CDR3 length: 12; clone size: -; D gene: -; CDR3 protein: CASSWDTDTQYF; CDR3 DNA: TGTGCCAGCAGCTGGGATACAGATACGCAGTATTTT
J gene: TRBJ1-1; V gene: TRBV5-4; CDR3 length: 13; clone size: few; D gene: -; CDR3 protein: CASSLVAATEAFF; CDR3 DNA: TGTGCCAGCAGCTTGGTGGCAGCGACTGAAGCTTTCTTT
J gene: TRBJ1-6; V gene: TRBV30; CDR3 length: 11; clone size: many; D gene: -; CDR3 protein: CAWQSPSTLHF; CDR3 DNA: TGTGCCTGGCAATCACCTTCCACCCTCCACTTT
J gene: TRBJ2-7; V gene: TRBV9; CDR3 length: 10; clone size: many; D gene: -; CDR3 protein: CASREYEQYF; CDR3 DNA: TGTGCCAGCAGGGAATACGAGCAGTACTTC
J gene: TRBJ2-3; V gene: TRBV7-9; CDR3 length: 15; clone size: many; D gene: TRBD2; CDR3 protein: CASSRGGSRTDTQYF; CDR3 DNA: TGTGCCAGCAGTCGCGGGGGGTCCCGCACAGATACGCAGTATTTT
J gene: TRBJ2-1; V gene: TRBV29-1; CDR3 length: 14; clone size: -; D gene: -; CDR3 protein: CSVVRAGLDNEQFF; CDR3 DNA: TGCAGCGTTGTAAGGGCAGGGTTGGACAATGAGCAGTTCTTC
J gene: TRBJ2-1; V gene: TRBV7-2; CDR3 length: 13; clone size: many; D gene: -; CDR3 protein: CASSLAGSNEQFF; CDR3 DNA: TGTGCCAGCAGCTTAGCGGGGAGCAATGAGCAGTTCTTC
J gene: TRBJ2-3; V gene: TRBV4-3; CDR3 length: 15; clone size: few; D gene: TRBD2; CDR3 protein: CASSQRGVFTDTQYF; CDR3 DNA: TGCGCCAGCAGCCAGCGGGGGGTCTTCACAGATACGCAGTATTTT
J gene: TRBJ1-1; V gene: TRBV2; CDR3 length: 15; clone size: few; D gene: -; CDR3 protein: CASSAVPSGNTEAFF; CDR3 DNA: TGTGCCAGCAGCGCAGTACCTTCGGGGAACACTGAAGCTTTCTTT